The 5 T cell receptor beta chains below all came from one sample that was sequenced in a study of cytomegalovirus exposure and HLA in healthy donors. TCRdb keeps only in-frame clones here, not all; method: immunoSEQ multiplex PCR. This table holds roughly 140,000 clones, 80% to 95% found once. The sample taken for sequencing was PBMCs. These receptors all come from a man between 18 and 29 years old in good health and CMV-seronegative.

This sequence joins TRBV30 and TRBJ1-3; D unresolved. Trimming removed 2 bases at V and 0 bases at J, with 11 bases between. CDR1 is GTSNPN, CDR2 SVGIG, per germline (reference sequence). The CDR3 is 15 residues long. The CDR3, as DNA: TGTGCCTGGAGTCGAGGCGCCAGCTCTGGAAACACCATATATTTT. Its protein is CAWSRGASSGNTIYF. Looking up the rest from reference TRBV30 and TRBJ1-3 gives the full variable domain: SQTIHQWPATLVQPVGSPLSLECTVEGTSNPNLYWYRQAAGRGLQLLFYSVGIGQISSEVPQNLSASRPQDRQFILSSKKLLLSDSGFYLCAWSRGASSGNTIYFGEGSWLTVV.

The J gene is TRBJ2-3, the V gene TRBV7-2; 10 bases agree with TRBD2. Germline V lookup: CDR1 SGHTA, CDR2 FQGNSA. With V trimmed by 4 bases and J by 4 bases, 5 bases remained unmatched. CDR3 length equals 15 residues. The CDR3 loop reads CASSSTGLAADTQYF. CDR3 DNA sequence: TGTGCCAGCAGCTCGACCGGACTAGCGGCAGATACGCAGTATTTT.

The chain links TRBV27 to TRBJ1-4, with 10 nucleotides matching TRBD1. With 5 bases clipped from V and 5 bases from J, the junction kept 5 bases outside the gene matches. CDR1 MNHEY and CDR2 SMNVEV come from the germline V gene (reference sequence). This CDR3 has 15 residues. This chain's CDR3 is CASSARGQGNEKLFF. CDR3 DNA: TGTGCCAGCAGTGCCCGGGGACAGGGGAATGAAAAACTGTTTTTT.

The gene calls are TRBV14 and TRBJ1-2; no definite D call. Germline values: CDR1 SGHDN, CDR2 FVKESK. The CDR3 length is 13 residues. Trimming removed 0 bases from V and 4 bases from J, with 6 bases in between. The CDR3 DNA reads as TGTGCCAGCAGCCAAGACTCCGGCTATGGCTACACCTTC. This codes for CASSQDSGYGYTF.

CDR3 sequence reads: CASSIYLGAGVETQYF. The CDR3 bases are TGTGCCAGTAGTATTTATCTAGGGGCAGGGGTCGAGACCCAGTACTTC. The chain joins TRBV19 to TRBJ2-5; D perhaps matches TRBD1 (6 bases). CDR3 length: 16 residues. The V end lost 3 bases, the J end lost 5 bases, and 19 bases lay between the germline ends. Germline V gene data show CDR1 as LNHDA and CDR2 as SQIVND (reference sequence).